The 19 T cell receptor beta chains below come from one sample, sequenced in a study of blood T cell repertoires in COVID-19. The repertoire was sequenced with immunoSEQ multiplex PCR; TCRdb's copy has only in-frame clones and lacks some. The table includes under 8,000 clones, roughly 82% detected once. Sequenced material: peripheral blood. These receptors were collected from a human donor with active COVID-19. The donor label of this sample is uncertain.

In this sample, this clone turned up a few times. The chain is built from TRBV19 and TRBJ1-6, with 8 bases that match TRBD1. V lost 5 bases to trimming and J lost 10 bases; unmatched junction nucleotides: 7. CDR3 length equals 14 residues. Germline assignment: CDR1 LNHDA and CDR2 SQIVND (reference sequence). The CDR3 is CASSPDRVNSPLHF. The CDR3 DNA follows: TGTGCCAGTAGTCCGGACAGGGTTAACTCACCCCTCCACTTT.

The rearrangement joins TRBV28 to TRBJ2-7, with 7 positions matching TRBD2. V lost 6 bases to trimming and J lost 0 bases; unmatched junction nucleotides: 14. This CDR3 is 17 amino acids long. From germline, CDR1 is MDHEN and CDR2 SYDVKM. For the CDR3, the DNA is TGTGCCAGCAGACCTTCGACGGGGACTACACTCTCCTACGAGCAGTACTTC. Protein: CASRPSTGTTLSYEQYF.

This clone occurred a few times. The genes are TRBV19 and TRBJ1-2, with a weak D call TRBD1 (6 bases). Between the trimmed V and J ends, which lost 6 bases and 8 bases, there was a span of 22 bases. Germline CDR1 is LNHDA and CDR2 is SQIVND (reference sequence). The CDR3 has 15 amino acids. CDR3 in DNA: TGTGCCAGTAGGCCACTTTTAGGGGGGGCCTCCGGCTACACCTTC. Protein: CASRPLLGGASGYTF.

The CDR3, as DNA: TGTGCCAGCAGCAGGCAGGGGCGACCCGGCGGCACTGAAGCTTTCTTT. It translates to CASSRQGRPGGTEAFF. V gene TRBV21-1 combines with J gene TRBJ1-1; the DNA was not compared with TRBD1, the D call given in the table. TRBV21-1 is tagged as a pseudogene. The CDR3 spans 16 residues.

The genes are TRBV7-9 and TRBJ1-1; D perhaps matches TRBD1 (5 bases). The germline gives CDR1 SEHNR, CDR2 FQNEAQ (reference sequence). V was pared by 6 bases and J by 8 bases, with 13 bases between. The CDR3 has 12 amino acids. CDR3 DNA sequence: TGTGCCAGCAGGACGGAGAAGGGGGAAGCTTTCTTT. This gives the protein CASRTEKGEAFF. The full variable domain, with the rest looked up from reference TRBV7-9 and TRBJ1-1, is DTGVSQNPRHKITKRGQNVTFRCDPISEHNRLYWYRQTLGQGPEFLTYFQNEAQLEKSRLLSDRFSAERPKGSFSTLEIQRTEQGDSAMYLCASRTEKGEAFFGQGTRLTVV.

The CDR3, as DNA: TGTGCCAGCAGCCAAGAAGGGAGTAAAGGTCAGCCCCAGCATTTT. Encoded protein: CASSQEGSKGQPQHF. The chain couples TRBV3-1 (or the pseudogene TRBV3-2) to TRBJ1-5, with D uncertain. CDR3 length: 15 residues. Trimming removed 0 bases from V and 6 bases from J, with 12 bases in between. Looked up from germline, CDR1 is LGHDT and CDR2 is YNNKEL (reference sequence).

This clone was detected once. V usage is TRBV4-2 and J usage is TRBJ1-2, with D possibly TRBD1 on 6 matching bases. The CDR3 contains 15 residues. Germline lookup yields CDR1 LGHNA and CDR2 YNFKEQ. V lost 0 bases to trimming and J lost 5 bases, with 13 bases between them. The CDR3 loop is CASSQDGGRDYGYTF. The DNA for the CDR3 is TGTGCCAGCAGCCAAGACGGGGGGCGAGATTATGGCTACACCTTC.

The CDR3, as DNA: TGCAGCGTTGAACCGGGAGTAAGAACAGATACGCAGTATTTT. This translates into CSVEPGVRTDTQYF. This chain joins TRBV29-1 and TRBJ2-3, with a weak D call TRBD2 (6 bases). The V and J ends lost 2 bases and 3 bases respectively, with 12 bases between them. This CDR3 comprises 14 residues. From germline, CDR1 is SQVTM and CDR2 ANQGSEA.

The rearrangement joins TRBV5-4 to TRBJ1-4; 7 positions match TRBD1. Germline V gene lookup returns CDR1 SGHNT and CDR2 YYREEE (reference sequence). This CDR3 is 13 amino acids long. The V and J ends lost 4 bases and 5 bases, in that order; junction bases with no gene match: 2. The CDR3 sequence is CASSTQGNEKLFF. Written as DNA, the CDR3 is TGTGCCAGCAGCACACAGGGGAATGAAAAACTGTTTTTT.

V is TRBV15 and J is TRBJ2-3; 12 bases agree with TRBD2. V lost 6 bases to trimming and J lost 3 bases; unmatched junction nucleotides: 7. The CDR3 is 16 amino acids. The germline V gene encodes CDR1 LNHNV and CDR2 YYDKDF (reference sequence). As DNA, the CDR3 is TGTGCCACCAGTCCTACTAGCGGGGGGCTTACAGATACGCAGTATTTT. Its protein is CATSPTSGGLTDTQYF.

The rearrangement links TRBV7-9 to TRBJ2-2; 12 bases fit TRBD2. This CDR3 has 15 residues. The trim removed 5 bases at V and 2 bases at J, leaving 0 bases unmatched. Germline CDR1 is SEHNR and CDR2 is FQNEAQ (reference sequence). The CDR3 reads CASSGLAGNTGELFF. CDR3 nucleotides: TGTGCCAGCAGCGGACTAGCGGGAAACACCGGGGAGCTGTTTTTT. Complete variable domain (other parts from reference TRBV7-9 and TRBJ2-2): DTGVSQNPRHKITKRGQNVTFRCDPISEHNRLYWYRQTLGQGPEFLTYFQNEAQLEKSRLLSDRFSAERPKGSFSTLEIQRTEQGDSAMYLCASSGLAGNTGELFFGEGSRLTVL.

A few counts support this clone. V and J are TRBV7-7 and TRBJ2-7; 8 bases agree with TRBD1. The ends lost 5 bases at V and 6 bases at J; junction bases unmatched: 6. This CDR3 is 13 amino acids long. CDR1 SSHAT and CDR2 FNYEAQ come from the germline V gene (reference sequence). Here the CDR3 reads CASSLKTGAEQYF. Here the CDR3 DNA reads TGTGCCAGCAGCCTGAAGACAGGGGCCGAGCAGTACTTC.

This clone turned up a few times. This chain joins TRBV5-4 and TRBJ1-2; D might be TRBD1 (6 bases). Germline CDR1 is SGHNT and CDR2 is YYREEE (reference sequence). This CDR3 comprises 14 residues. Trimming removed 0 bases at V and 2 bases at J, with 8 bases between. The CDR3 region is CASSLDQGNYGYTF. CDR3 DNA: TGTGCCAGCAGCTTGGATCAGGGGAACTATGGCTACACCTTC.

The chain uses TRBV5-1 and TRBJ2-7, with D possibly being TRBD1 (5 bases). This CDR3 has 14 amino acids. Germline CDR1 and CDR2: SGHRS and YFSETQ. Trimming removed 4 bases at V and 1 base at J, with 12 bases between. CDR3 sequence: CASSPGPSSYEQYF. Here the CDR3 DNA reads TGCGCCAGCAGCCCAGGGCCGTCGTCCTACGAGCAGTACTTC.

J is TRBJ2-2 and V is TRBV2; a weak D match, TRBD1 (6 bases). Per germline, CDR1 SNHLY and CDR2 FYNNEI. CDR3 length: 12 amino acids. With 7 bases removed from V and 6 bases from J, the gap between germline ends came to 9 bases. The CDR3 DNA reads as TGTGCCAGCATCAGACAGGCCGGGGAGCTGTTTTTT. Amino acids: CASIRQAGELFF.

CDR3 sequence: CASSESTVYTEAFF. For the CDR3, the DNA is TGCGCCAGCAGTGAGTCGACAGTATACACTGAAGCTTTCTTT. The chain recombines TRBV10-2 with TRBJ1-1, with a possible D match to TRBD1 (5 bases). The CDR3 is 14 amino acids. Germline loops: CDR1 WSHSY, CDR2 SAAADI. V dropped 0 bases and J dropped 3 bases, with 8 bases sitting between them.

The rearrangement joins TRBV11-2 to TRBJ1-2; D is undetermined. The V gene's germline CDR1 is SGHAT and CDR2 FQNNGV. V was trimmed by 8 bases and J by 8 bases, leaving 9 bases between them. This CDR3 is 10 amino acids long. CDR3 amino acids: CASPFEGYTF. CDR3 DNA: TGTGCCAGCCCTTTTGAGGGCTACACCTTC.

This clone has only one observation. V usage is TRBV4-2 and J usage is TRBJ2-6; D unclear. V was cut by 1 base and J by 3 bases, with 7 bases left in between. The CDR3 covers 15 residues. Germline lookup yields CDR1 LGHNA and CDR2 YNFKEQ. The CDR3 DNA sequence: TGTGCCAGCAGCCAAGCTAAGTTTGGGGCCAACGTCCTGACTTTC. It specifies CASSQAKFGANVLTF.

This chain connects TRBV5-8 to TRBJ2-7; D possibly corresponds to TRBD1 (6 bases). CDR1 and CDR2 from the germline V gene are SGHTS and YDEGEE. CDR3 length: 14 residues. With 5 bases removed from V and 2 bases from J, the gap between germline ends came to 14 bases. The CDR3 region is CASRVTGAAYEQYF. The CDR3 nucleotides are TGTGCCAGCAGGGTGACAGGAGCGGCCTACGAGCAGTACTTC.